This TCR beta chain was captured by sequencing in a study of T cells in Graves' hyperthyroidism and ophthalmopathy. Study-wide findings and caveats: Blood shared most expanded thyroid clonotypes above 0.001.

Template material for amplifying TCR beta CDR3 regions consisted of RNA transcripts. First-round RT-PCR of the TCR CDR3 relied on the HTBI primer set. TCRdb re-called the multiplex PCR reads with MiXCR, one entry per CDR3 protein. Of under 450,000 distinct CDR3 sequences listed, 15% to 20% are singletons. The CDR3 runs 16 residues. Per the germline V gene, CDR1 is SEHNR and CDR2 is FQNEAQ (reference sequence). Unmatched junction bases numbered 7, after V lost 3 bases and J lost 3 bases. Details on this clonotype: The antigen remains unidentified.

Sequenced input: blood. This receptor was taken from a woman aged 30 to 39 with Graves' hyperthyroidism that later progressed to Graves' ophthalmopathy. The chain is built from TRBV7-9 and TRBJ2-3, with 9 positions matching TRBD1. CDR3 region: CASSFSNRGRTDTQYF. CDR3 DNA sequence: TGTGCCAGCAGCTTTTCCAACAGGGGGCGGACAGATACGCAGTATTTT.